This is a list of T cell receptor beta chains from one sample in a study of control samples from healthy donors and cancer patients. Only in-frame clones appear in the TCRdb table, and some are missing; sequencing was by immunoSEQ multiplex PCR. The sample yields 350,000 to 450,000 clones, 90% seen once. The sequenced sample consisted of PBMCs. Source of these receptors: a man aged 40-55 years with head and neck cancer. CDR3s include the opening cysteine and the closing phenylalanine or tryptophan. The D gene is left open where the match is weak. Clone size, where shown, is once, few, many, or a class for clones that have expanded.

TRBJ2-7 | NA | TRBV5-1 | NA | CASSLDSPYEQYF | TGCGCCAGCAGCTTGGACAGTCCTTACGAGCAGTACTTC
TRBJ2-7 | NA | TRBV27 | once | CASSIAGFYEQYF | TGTGCCAGCAGTATTGCCGGATTCTACGAGCAGTACTTC
TRBJ1-6 | NA | TRBV10-1 | NA | CASSETLGSPLHF | TGCGCCAGCAGTGAGACGTTGGGCAGCCCCCTCCACTTT
TRBJ2-2 | NA | TRBV4-1 | few | CASSHPQGIDTGELFF | TGCGCCAGCAGCCATCCCCAGGGTATTGACACCGGGGAGCTGTTTTTT
TRBJ2-1 | TRBD1 | TRBV29-1 | NA | CSAGDSNEQFF | TGCAGCGCTGGGGACAGCAATGAGCAGTTCTTC
TRBJ2-2 | NA | TRBV2 | once | CASRETGSNGELFF | TGTGCCAGCAGAGAAACAGGGTCGAACGGGGAGCTGTTTTTT
TRBJ2-5 | TRBD1 | TRBV7-2 | NA | CASSLRQGAEKTQYF | TGTGCCAGCAGCTTAAGACAGGGGGCTGAAAAGACCCAGTACTTC
TRBJ2-1 | NA | TRBV12-3/TRBV12-4 | few | CASSLEENEQFF | TGTGCCAGCAGTTTGGAGGAGAATGAGCAGTTCTTC
TRBJ2-7 | TRBD1 | TRBV30 | NA | CAWSGDRDRAYEQYF | TGTGCCTGGAGCGGAGACCGGGACAGGGCCTACGAGCAGTACTTC
TRBJ2-5 | NA | TRBV19 | NA | CASSNSRGGPDGETQYF | TGTGCCAGTAGTAATAGTCGTGGGGGGCCGGACGGGGAGACCCAGTACTTC
TRBJ1-5 | NA | TRBV6-2/TRBV6-3 | NA | CASSFRNQPQHF | TGTGCCAGCAGTTTCAGGAATCAGCCCCAGCATTTT
TRBJ1-1 | TRBD1 | TRBV30 | NA | CAEDRGNTEAFF | TGTGCCGAGGACAGGGGGAACACTGAAGCTTTCTTT
TRBJ1-2 | NA | TRBV2 | NA | CASIGLRDTAYGYTF | TGTGCCAGCATCGGACTCCGGGACACCGCCTATGGCTACACCTTC
TRBJ2-2 | NA | TRBV5-5 | NA | CASSLAGKTGELFF | TGTGCCAGCAGCTTGGCAGGGAAAACCGGGGAGCTGTTTTTT
TRBJ2-1 | NA | TRBV19 | once | CASSAPGLSNEQFF | TGTGCCAGTAGCGCCCCGGGACTTAGTAATGAGCAGTTCTTC
TRBJ2-7 | NA | TRBV5-6 | NA | CASSLGQITFSYEQYF | TGTGCCAGCAGCTTAGGACAGATTACCTTTTCCTACGAGCAGTACTTC
TRBJ2-3 | NA | TRBV24-1 | NA | CATSDSGPSGSTDTQYF | TGTGCCACCAGTGATTCAGGGCCGTCCGGCAGCACAGATACGCAGTATTTT
TRBJ2-2 | NA | TRBV28 | once | CASRRPGDTGELFF | TGTGCCAGCAGGAGGCCTGGGGACACCGGGGAGCTGTTTTTT
TRBJ1-1 | NA | TRBV12-3/TRBV12-4 | NA | CASNQERRQAFF | TGTGCCAGCAACCAGGAGAGGAGGCAGGCTTTCTTT
TRBJ2-1 | NA | TRBV7-8 | NA | CASSPAGWEQFF | TGTGCCAGCAGCCCAGCAGGGTGGGAGCAGTTCTTC
TRBJ1-1 | NA | TRBV30 | NA | CAWSVQWGNTEAFF | TGTGCCTGGAGTGTGCAGTGGGGGAACACTGAAGCTTTCTTT
TRBJ2-7 | TRBD2 | TRBV10-3 | NA | CAISETLAGVHEQYF | TGTGCCATCAGTGAGACCTTAGCGGGAGTCCACGAGCAGTACTTC
TRBJ1-1 | TRBD1 | TRBV12-5 | NA | CASGLDRGGTEAFF | TGTGCTAGTGGTTTAGACAGGGGGGGAACTGAAGCTTTCTTT
TRBJ2-2 | NA | TRBV27 | NA | CAIRGGNTGELFF | TGTGCCATTAGGGGCGGGAACACCGGGGAGCTGTTTTTT
TRBJ1-1 | NA | TRBV19 | NA | CASSEGRNTEAFF | TGTGCCAGTAGCGAGGGGCGGAACACTGAAGCTTTCTTT
TRBJ2-1 | TRBD1 | TRBV7-2 | NA | CASSPGQGQASEFF | TGTGCCAGCAGCCCGGGACAGGGACAAGCTTCCGAGTTCTTC
TRBJ2-3 | NA | TRBV5-1 | NA | CASSRGYPGTDTQYF | TGCGCCAGCAGCCGGGGGTACCCGGGAACAGATACGCAGTATTTT
TRBJ2-7 | TRBD1 | TRBV5-8 | NA | CASSPILTGGDNYEQYF | TGTGCCAGCAGCCCGATCCTCACAGGGGGTGATAACTACGAGCAGTACTTC
TRBJ2-7 | TRBD1 | TRBV28 | NA | CASSFRRTGGLSYEQYF | TGTGCCAGCAGTTTTAGGCGGACAGGGGGGCTCTCCTACGAGCAGTACTTC
TRBJ1-1 | NA | TRBV5-8 | NA | CASSRGFGGVDVTEAFF | TGTGCCAGCAGCCGGGGATTCGGGGGAGTCGATGTCACTGAAGCTTTCTTT
TRBJ1-2 | NA | TRBV21-1 | NA | CASSKPPGQGKNGYTF | TGTGCCAGCAGCAAACCCCCGGGACAGGGAAAGAATGGCTACACCTTC
TRBJ2-3 | TRBD2 | TRBV5-8 | NA | CASSPSGGFADTQYF | TGTGCCAGCAGCCCTAGCGGGGGGTTTGCAGATACGCAGTATTTT
TRBJ1-1 | NA | TRBV5-1 | NA | CASSLGSWNTEAFF | TGCGCCAGCAGCTTGGGCTCCTGGAACACTGAAGCTTTCTTT
TRBJ2-7 | TRBD2 | TRBV30 | NA | CAWSVPLAGGGYEQYF | TGTGCCTGGAGTGTACCCTTGGCGGGAGGGGGGTACGAGCAGTACTTC
TRBJ1-1 | TRBD1 | TRBV4-3 | NA | CASSQDFPQGATEAFF | TGCGCCAGCAGCCAAGATTTTCCCCAGGGGGCAACTGAAGCTTTCTTT
TRBJ2-1 | TRBD2 | TRBV24-1 | NA | CATSDSTGLAGLGEQFF | TGTGCCACCAGTGACTCAACCGGGCTAGCGGGACTAGGCGAGCAGTTCTTC
TRBJ2-2 | NA | TRBV10-3 | NA | CAISGPAGELFF | TGTGCCATCAGTGGACCGGCCGGGGAGCTGTTTTTT
TRBJ1-2 | NA | TRBV20-1 | once | CSASKHNDGYTF | TGCAGTGCTAGTAAACACAACGATGGCTACACCTTC
TRBJ1-2 | NA | TRBV18 | NA | CASSQRANYGYTF | TGTGCCAGCTCGCAAAGAGCTAACTATGGCTACACCTTC
TRBJ2-7 | TRBD2 | TRBV11-2 | few | CASSLGSKPGGYEQYF | TGTGCCAGCAGCTTAGGGTCAAAACCGGGGGGGTACGAGCAGTACTTC
TRBJ2-7 | NA | TRBV4-1 | NA | CASSQDRSGYEQYF | TGCGCCAGCAGCCAAGACAGAAGCGGGTACGAGCAGTACTTC
TRBJ2-7 | TRBD2 | TRBV5-4 | NA | CASSLSGGPGEQYF | TGTGCCAGCAGCTTGTCGGGGGGTCCTGGCGAGCAGTACTTC
TRBJ1-2 | NA | TRBV5-4 | NA | CASSLKSLAGYGYTF | TGTGCCAGCAGCTTAAAGAGTCTCGCAGGCTATGGCTACACCTTC
TRBJ1-4 | NA | TRBV7-9 | NA | CASSFHDKLFF | TGTGCCAGCAGCTTTCATGATAAACTGTTTTTT
TRBJ2-3 | NA | TRBV13 | NA | CASRLAGGPTDTQYF | TGTGCCAGCAGGCTAGCCGGGGGACCCACAGATACGCAGTATTTT
TRBJ1-3 | NA | TRBV30 | NA | CAWRLGGDTIYF | TGTGCCTGGAGGCTGGGGGGAGACACCATATATTTT
TRBJ1-4 | TRBD1 | TRBV5-1 | NA | CASSLGTGVGTNEKLFF | TGCGCCAGCAGCTTGGGAACAGGGGTTGGAACTAATGAAAAACTGTTTTTT
TRBJ1-1 | NA | TRBV28 | NA | CASSPRGTQKGAFF | TGTGCCAGCAGTCCACGGGGGACACAAAAGGGAGCTTTCTTT
TRBJ1-2 | NA | TRBV11-2 | NA | CASGLTGLNYGYTF | TGTGCCAGCGGACTGACAGGTCTGAACTATGGCTACACCTTC
TRBJ2-7 | NA | TRBV10-3 | NA | CAISESRYEQYF | TGTGCCATCAGTGAGTCTAGATACGAGCAGTACTTC
TRBJ2-7 | NA | TRBV29-1 | NA | CSVDGQGSYEQYF | TGCAGCGTTGATGGGCAGGGCTCCTACGAGCAGTACTTC
TRBJ2-7 | NA | TRBV9 | NA | CASSVASGSYEQYF | TGTGCCAGCAGCGTAGCTTCGGGCAGCTACGAGCAGTACTTC
TRBJ1-5 | TRBD1 | TRBV5-6 | few | CASSKDRAVGQPQHF | TGTGCCAGCAGCAAGGACAGGGCAGTGGGTCAGCCCCAGCATTTT
TRBJ2-7 | TRBD2 | TRBV9 | NA | CASSPGTSGVFYEQYF | TGTGCCAGCAGCCCCGGGACTAGCGGGGTATTCTACGAGCAGTACTTC
TRBJ1-2 | NA | TRBV5-6 | NA | CASSSQTRQTLNYGYTF | TGTGCCAGCAGCTCCCAAACGAGACAGACACTAAACTATGGCTACACCTTC